What follows are 20 T cell receptor beta chains derived from one specimen sequenced in a study of T cell clonality in common variable immunodeficiency. Some clones are missing from TCRdb's copy, which holds only in-frame ones; the method was immunoSEQ multiplex PCR. The sample table includes around 16,000 clones. Their specific antigens are unknown. Study observations and caveats: In common variable immunodeficiency, TCR beta chains reportedly carried fewer deletions and N-nucleotide insertions.

The specimen was peripheral blood mononuclear cells. The receptors here all came from a human donor with common variable immunodeficiency.

In the case of this clone: The CDR3 end lies 3 residues beyond the end of the read and is filled in from the germline J gene. The gene calls are TRBV7-9 and TRBJ1-2, with TRBD1 identical over 7 bases. Germline V gene sequence: CDR1 SEHNR, CDR2 FQNEAQ (reference sequence). V shed 3 bases, J shed 6 bases, and the junction held 4 bases outside the gene matches. The CDR3 is made up of 13 amino acids. The part of the CDR3 DNA that was read is TGTGCCAGCAGCTTGACAGGGCGGAATGGC. Translated: CASSLTGRNG. Given in full, the CDR3 is CASSLTGRNGYTF.

Comment on this clone: The sequenced fragment ends 3 residues before the CDR3 boundary, so the rest is inferred from the germline J gene. The rearrangement uses TRBV7-2 and TRBJ1-5, with a possible D match to TRBD1 (5 bases). Germline CDR1 and CDR2: SGHTA and FQGNSA. V dropped 1 base and J dropped 1 base, with 8 bases sitting between them. The CDR3 runs to 15 residues. The CDR3 loop is CASSLGGGSNQPQHF. The covered CDR3 bases are TGTGCCAGCAGCTTAGGCGGGGGGAGCAATCAGCCC.

Points on this clone: The read ends 3 residues shy of where the CDR3 ends; the end is completed using the germline J gene. The genes are TRBV7-9 and TRBJ2-1; 9 nucleotides line up with TRBD1. Germline V gives CDR1 SEHNR, CDR2 FQNEAQ (reference sequence). CDR3 length: 15 amino acids. V dropped 5 bases and J dropped 7; count of bases not matched to a gene: 9. CDR3: CASSRGTGKENEQFF. CDR3 bases read: TGTGCCAGCAGCCGGGGGACAGGGAAGGAGAATGAG.

Concerning this clone itself: The germline gene is not matched at one end of the junction; a read error may be the cause. The read ends 3 residues shy of where the CDR3 ends; the end is completed using the germline J gene. The chain is built from TRBV4-1 and TRBJ2-7, with 8 bases lining up with TRBD2. This CDR3 region has 16 residues. The germline V gene encodes CDR1 MGHRA and CDR2 YSYEKL. The CDR3 reads CTSSQSFAGGSYEQYF. The covered CDR3 bases are TGCACCAGCAGCCAATCGTTCGCGGGAGGTTCCTACGAG.

To note about this clone: The sequence runs out 3 residues before the end of the CDR3; the remainder is reconstructed from the germline J gene. The chain has TRBV7-2 and TRBJ2-7; 9 bases align to TRBD1. The germline gives CDR1 SGHTA, CDR2 FQGNSA. J was trimmed by 3 bases and V by 5 bases; bases with no gene match: 8. The CDR3 totals 15 residues. The sequenced part of the CDR3 DNA is TGTGCCAGCAGCGACCGGGGGACAGGGCTCTACGAG. The encoded protein is CASSDRGTGLYE. The full-length CDR3 reads as CASSDRGTGLYEQYF. Full variable domain (rest looked up from reference TRBV7-2 and TRBJ2-7): GAGVSQSPSNKVTEKGKDVELRCDPISGHTALYWYRQSLGQGLEFLIYFQGNSAPDKSGLPSDRFSAERTGGSVSTLTIQRTQQEDSAVYLCASSDRGTGLYEQYFGPGTRLTVT.

This clone ranks as medium-sized in terms of frequency. Read coverage stops 3 residues before the CDR3 terminus; the germline J gene supplies the remainder. This chain links TRBV9 with TRBJ2-6; 7 bases agree with TRBD1. Per the germline V gene, CDR1 is SGDLS and CDR2 is YYNGEE. V was pared by 4 bases and J by 4 bases, with 5 bases of the junction left unmatched. The CDR3 runs 15 residues. The CDR3 sequence is CASSSDRAGANVLTF. CDR3 DNA, as far as it was read: TGTGCCAGCAGCTCCGACAGGGCCGGGGCCAACGTC. Together with reference TRBV9 and TRBJ2-6, the CDR3 gives the full variable domain: DSGVTQTPKHLITATGQRVTLRCSPRSGDLSVYWYQQSLDQGLQFLIQYYNGEERAKGNILERFSAQQFPDLHSELNLSSLELGDSALYFCASSSDRAGANVLTFGAGSRLTVL.

This chain's CDR3 is CASSIDRASSLNYGYTF. Partial CDR3 DNA: TGTGCCAGTAGTATAGACAGGGCCTCCTCTCTTAATTATGGC. V usage is TRBV19 and J usage is TRBJ1-2, with a possible D match to TRBD1 (5 bases). The DNA ends 3 residues before the CDR3 does, and the rest of the CDR3 is filled in from the germline J gene. This CDR3 region has 17 residues. Trimming left V 0 bases short and J 5 bases short, with 19 bases between. The V gene's germline CDR1 is LNHDA and CDR2 SQIVND (reference sequence).

With respect to this clone: The CDR3 end falls 3 residues outside the read, so it is completed with the germline J gene. The chain recombines TRBV20-1 with TRBJ2-5, with TRBD1 matching 8 bases. The CDR3 has 15 residues. The germline V gene has CDR1 DFQATT and CDR2 SNEGSKA (reference sequence). Germline trimming cut 3 bases from V and 4 bases from J; bases unmatched to any gene: 10. CDR3 DNA (partial): TGCAGTGCTAGCTACCCGGACAGGGTCCCAGAGACC. This translates into CSASYPDRVPET. Given in full, the CDR3 is CSASYPDRVPETQYF.

This clone counts as medium-sized (0.01 to 0.1%) by frequency. The read ends 3 residues shy of where the CDR3 ends; the end is completed using the germline J gene. This chain links TRBV30 with TRBJ1-1; 9 bases fit TRBD1. V shed 0 bases, J shed 0 bases, and the junction held 5 bases outside the gene matches. Per germline, CDR1 GTSNPN and CDR2 SVGIG (reference sequence). The CDR3 extends over 16 amino acids. The CDR3 bases that were read are TGTGCCTGGAGTGTAATAGGGACAGGGATGAACACTGAA. It yields the protein CAWSVIGTGMNTE. The whole CDR3 sequence reads CAWSVIGTGMNTEAFF.

With respect to this clone: Read sequence stops 3 residues before the CDR3 end, and the germline J gene provides the missing end. The chain uses TRBV11-2 and TRBJ2-3; possible D gene TRBD2, 6 bases. The CDR3 totals 15 residues. The germline CDR1 and CDR2 sequences are SGHAT and FQNNGV. V lost 0 bases and J 5 bases, leaving 12 bases between the germline ends. This CDR3 reads CASSLDGRDIDTQYF. CDR3 DNA, as far as it was read: TGTGCCAGCAGCTTAGATGGGCGGGATATAGATACG.

Comments on this clone: The DNA ends 3 residues before the CDR3 does, and the rest of the CDR3 is filled in from the germline J gene. The genes are TRBV5-1 and TRBJ1-1, with TRBD1 matching 7 bases. CDR1 is SGHRS and CDR2 is YFSETQ in the germline V gene. The V gene end was trimmed by 6 bases and the J gene end by 0 bases; junction bases not matched to a gene: 8. The CDR3 totals 15 residues. Here the CDR3 reads CASTPQGGVNTEAFF. Incomplete CDR3 DNA: TGCGCCAGCACCCCCCAGGGGGGAGTGAACACTGAA.

Concerning this clone itself: The CDR3 end falls 3 residues outside the read, so it is completed with the germline J gene. The rearrangement links TRBV19 to TRBJ1-1, with D perhaps TRBD1 (5 bases). The CDR3 runs 14 residues. Trimming removed 3 bases at V and 1 base at J, with 9 bases between. The germline gives CDR1 LNHDA, CDR2 SQIVND (reference sequence). The CDR3 loop reads CASSMGGANTEAFF. CDR3 bases read: TGTGCCAGTAGTATGGGGGGAGCGAACACTGAA.

The CDR3 bases that were read are TGTGCCAGTAGTCAACTAGCGGGAGGCGCCGGGGAG. This gives the protein CASSQLAGGAGE. The entire CDR3 protein reads CASSQLAGGAGELFF. The chain couples TRBV19 to TRBJ2-2, with 12 positions matching TRBD2. The read falls 3 residues short of the CDR3 end, and the missing part is taken from the germline J gene. The germline V gene has CDR1 LNHDA and CDR2 SQIVND (reference sequence). The J segment lost 6 bases and the V segment lost 5 bases, leaving 4 bases of the junction unmatched. CDR3 size: 15 residues.

In the case of this clone: Read data end 3 residues before the CDR3 end; the end is taken from the germline J gene. J is TRBJ1-1 and V is TRBV5-4, with 8 bases lining up with TRBD1. The germline CDR1 and CDR2 sequences are SGHNT and YYREEE (reference sequence). This CDR3 is 14 amino acids long. V gave up 4 bases and J gave up 4 bases; unmatched junction bases: 6. Partial CDR3 DNA: TGTGCCAGCAGCATCAGGGGGCAGGGCACTGAA. Amino acid sequence: CASSIRGQGTE. The entire CDR3 protein reads CASSIRGQGTEAFF.

Turning to this clone: The CDR3 is cut off 3 residues early in the read; its end comes from the germline J gene. The chain joins TRBV2 to TRBJ2-1, with TRBD2 matching 7 bases. There are 13 residues in the CDR3. The J segment lost 5 bases and the V segment lost 6 bases, leaving 4 bases of the junction unmatched. The germline V gene has CDR1 SNHLY and CDR2 FYNNEI. This chain's CDR3 is CASRASGHNEQFF. The sequenced CDR3 bases are TGTGCCAGCAGAGCTAGCGGCCACAATGAG.

As concerns this clone: The sequence runs out 3 residues before the end of the CDR3; the remainder is reconstructed from the germline J gene. The chain recombines TRBV5-1 with TRBJ2-4; possibly TRBD2 for D (6 bases). The CDR3 has 14 residues. The V end lost 0 bases, the J end lost 8 bases, and 12 bases lay between the germline ends. In germline, CDR1 is SGHRS, CDR2 YFSETQ. CDR3 amino acids: CASSLGGTGDIQYF. The DNA read from the CDR3 is TGCGCCAGCAGCTTGGGCGGGACTGGGGACATT.

Comments on this clone: The read is 3 residues too short to cover the CDR3 end, so that end is filled in from the germline J gene. The chain uses TRBV20-1 and TRBJ1-4; D uncertain. Trimming cost V 6 bases and J 8 bases, with 13 bases left between them. The CDR3 runs to 12 residues. Germline CDR1 DFQATT, CDR2 SNEGSKA (reference sequence). The CDR3 here is CSALRAGEKLFF. The sequenced CDR3 bases are TGCAGTGCCCTGAGGGCGGGAGAAAAA.

As regards this clone: The read terminates 3 residues ahead of where the CDR3 ends, so the germline J gene completes it. The V call is TRBV10-1, the J call TRBJ2-5, with 8 bases that match TRBD1. The germline V gene has CDR1 WNHNN and CDR2 SYGVQD (reference sequence). This CDR3 contains 16 residues. V lost 3 bases and J lost 2; bases outside the gene matches: 8. The covered CDR3 bases are TGCGCCAGCAGTGAACTGACAGGGGTACCTCAAGAGACC. Amino acids: CASSELTGVPQET. The full CDR3 reads CASSELTGVPQETQYF.

By frequency, this clone registers medium-sized. With the read ending 3 residues before the CDR3 end, the germline J gene is used to fill in that end. The J gene is TRBJ1-6, the V gene TRBV7-8, with D hard to call. The length of the CDR3 is 16 residues. Germline V lookup: CDR1 SGHVS, CDR2 FQNEAQ. Trimming took 1 base from V and 4 from J, leaving 11 bases between them. CDR3 DNA, as far as it was read: TGTGCCAGCAGCTTAGTCGGTCAGCGGTATAATTCACCC. It yields the protein CASSLVGQRYNSP. The CDR3 reads in full as CASSLVGQRYNSPLHF.

About this clone itself: The read ends 3 residues early relative to the CDR3; the germline J gene fills the gap. This chain connects TRBV11-2 to TRBJ1-3; maybe TRBD1 (5 bases). V lost 3 bases, J lost 3 bases, and 6 bases lay in between. Looked up from germline, CDR1 is SGHAT and CDR2 is FQNNGV. There are 13 residues in the CDR3. The CDR3 loop reads CASSLTDGNTIYF. The sequenced CDR3 bases are TGTGCCAGCAGCTTGACAGATGGAAACACC.